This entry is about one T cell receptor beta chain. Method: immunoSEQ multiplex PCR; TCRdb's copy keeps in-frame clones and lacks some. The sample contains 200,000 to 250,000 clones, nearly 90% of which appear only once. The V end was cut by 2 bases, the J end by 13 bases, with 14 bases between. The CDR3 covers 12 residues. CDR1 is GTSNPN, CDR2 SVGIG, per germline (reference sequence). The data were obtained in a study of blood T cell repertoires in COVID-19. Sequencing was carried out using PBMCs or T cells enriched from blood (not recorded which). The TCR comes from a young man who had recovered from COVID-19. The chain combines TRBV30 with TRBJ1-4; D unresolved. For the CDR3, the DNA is TGTGCCTGGAGTTCCGTCGTTCGTATACTGTTTTTT. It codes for CAWSSVVRILFF.